Below are 16 T cell receptor beta chains sequenced from a single sample in a study of T cell repertoires in ileal Crohn's disease. The data were produced by immunoSEQ multiplex PCR, yet TCRdb's version contains in-frame clones alone and is incomplete. The sample has about 5,400 clones; roughly 87% are singletons. Time point indicated: inflamed ileum from the surgical specimen. Sequencing used ileal tissue. The receptors come from an adult with Crohn's disease.

The V gene is TRBV25-1, the J gene TRBJ1-4; D uncertain. Trimming removed 3 bases at V and 1 base at J, with 6 bases between. CDR1 is MGHDK and CDR2 is SYGVNS in the germline V gene. This CDR3 is built from 14 residues. CDR3 sequence: CASSDWGTNEKLFF. CDR3 coding DNA: TGTGCCAGCAGTGATTGGGGAACTAATGAAAAACTGTTTTTT.

This clone was seen only a few times. The CDR3 loop reads CASRIQGREGAEQYF. As DNA, the CDR3 is TGTGCCAGCAGGATCCAGGGGCGGGAGGGGGCCGAGCAGTACTTC. This chain connects TRBV5-4 to TRBJ2-7; 9 nucleotides agree with TRBD2. With 5 bases clipped from V and 6 bases from J, the junction kept 12 bases outside the gene matches. Per germline, CDR1 SGHNT and CDR2 YYREEE (reference sequence). This CDR3 spans 15 amino acids.

The chain carries TRBV19 and TRBJ2-7; D gene unclear. The CDR3 totals 14 residues. CDR1 LNHDA and CDR2 SQIVND come from the germline V gene (reference sequence). V lost 3 bases and J 2 bases, leaving 11 bases between the germline ends. Here the CDR3 reads CASSISRSTYEQYF. DNA of the CDR3: TGTGCCAGTAGTATCTCTCGCAGTACCTACGAGCAGTACTTC. The variable domain in full, with the rest retrieved from reference TRBV19 and TRBJ2-7, is DGGITQSPKYLFRKEGQNVTLSCEQNLNHDAMYWYRQDPGQGLRLIYYSQIVNDFQKGDIAEGYSVSREKKESFPLTVTSAQKNPTAFYLCASSISRSTYEQYFGPGTRLTVT.

V usage is TRBV6-5 and J usage is TRBJ1-2; D not certain. CDR3 length equals 13 residues. CDR1 MNHEY and CDR2 SVGAGI come from the germline V gene. The V end lost 5 bases, the J end lost 7 bases, and 14 bases lay between the germline ends. The CDR3 reads CASSPRSVSGYTF. The CDR3 DNA reads TGTGCCAGCAGTCCCCGATCGGTGTCTGGCTACACCTTC.

This chain uses TRBV6-1 with TRBJ1-4; D remains unclear. The CDR3 loop spans 15 amino acids. Trimming removed 4 bases at V and 1 base at J, with 10 bases between. CDR1 and CDR2 (germline): MNHNS, SASEGT. CDR3 sequence (DNA): TGTGCCAGCAGTGCCGAGCCCGTAACTAATGAAAAACTGTTTTTT. Its protein product is CASSAEPVTNEKLFF.

J is TRBJ2-1 and V is TRBV25-1; TRBD2 aligns across 13 bases. Germline CDR1 and CDR2: MGHDK and SYGVNS. The ends lost 3 bases at V and 7 bases at J; junction bases unmatched: 12. This CDR3 is built from 18 residues. This CDR3 is CASSDRLAGGGSENEQFF. As DNA, the CDR3 is TGTGCCAGCAGTGACAGACTAGCGGGAGGAGGGTCTGAAAATGAGCAGTTCTTC.

This clone was counted between two and nine times. The rearrangement joins TRBV5-1 to TRBJ2-2; D is unclear. The CDR3 consists of 14 residues. With 6 bases removed from V and 0 bases from J, the gap between germline ends came to 9 bases. Germline V lookup: CDR1 SGHRS, CDR2 YFSETQ. The CDR3 nucleotides read TGCGCCAGCACACTATCAGCGAACACCGGGGAGCTGTTTTTT. It yields the protein CASTLSANTGELFF. The full variable domain, in which reference TRBV5-1 and TRBJ2-2 provide the parts outside the CDR3, is KAGVTQTPRYLIKTRGQQVTLSCSPISGHRSVSWYQQTPGQGLQFLFEYFSETQRNKGNFPGRFSGRQFSNSRSEMNVSTLELGDSALYLCASTLSANTGELFFGEGSRLTVL.

This chain joins TRBV10-3 and TRBJ2-1; a possible D gene is TRBD2 (6 bases). The germline gives CDR1 ENHRY, CDR2 SYGVKD. V was pared by 2 bases and J by 6 bases, with 20 bases between. The CDR3 runs 17 residues. The CDR3 region has the DNA TGTGCCATCAGTGAGATCGCGGGGCCGGTGTTCGGCAATGAGCAGTTCTTC. Translating gives CAISEIAGPVFGNEQFF.

The rearrangement uses TRBV28 and TRBJ2-5; possible D gene TRBD2, 5 bases. V lost 8 bases and J 4 bases, leaving 23 bases between the germline ends. The CDR3 contains 16 residues. The germline V gene encodes CDR1 MDHEN and CDR2 SYDVKM. This chain's CDR3 is CASCTGNPIGGETQYF. The CDR3 DNA is TGTGCCAGCTGTACGGGGAACCCTATCGGAGGAGAGACCCAGTACTTC. The full variable domain, with the rest looked up from reference TRBV28 and TRBJ2-5, is DVKVTQSSRYLVKRTGEKVFLECVQDMDHENMFWYRQDPGLGLRLIYFSYDVKMKEKGDIPEGYSVSREKKERFSLILESASTNQTSMYLCASCTGNPIGGETQYFGPGTRLLVL.

This clone was observed once. This sequence joins TRBV11-2 and TRBJ2-1, with D maybe TRBD1 (7 bases). The CDR3 runs 15 residues. The V gene lost 1 base and the J gene lost 4 bases, with 11 bases spanning the gap. Per germline, CDR1 SGHAT and CDR2 FQNNGV. CDR3: CASSLVAGGYNEQFF. The CDR3 DNA follows: TGTGCCAGCAGCTTAGTGGCAGGGGGGTACAATGAGCAGTTCTTC.

The gene calls are TRBV25-1 and TRBJ2-5; weak D call: TRBD2 (5 bases). This CDR3 comprises 12 residues. Trimming cost V 3 bases and J 6 bases, with 8 bases left between them. Per germline, CDR1 MGHDK and CDR2 SYGVNS. The CDR3 spells CASSETGKTQYF. The CDR3 nucleotides are TGTGCCAGCAGTGAGACGGGGAAGACCCAGTACTTC.

The V call is TRBV6-1, the J call TRBJ1-4, with 10 bases matching TRBD1. This CDR3 spans 15 amino acids. Germline CDR1 is MNHNS and CDR2 is SASEGT. Losses at the gene ends were 7 bases for V and 6 bases for J; bases not matched to a gene: 8. Written as DNA, the CDR3 is TGTGCCAGCAAGAATCCCGGGACAGGGGATGAAAAACTGTTTTTT. It translates to CASKNPGTGDEKLFF.

CDR3 DNA: TGTGCCAGCAGCTTATCCCCCGGGACAGGTGTCTACAATGAGCAGTTCTTC. This sequence encodes CASSLSPGTGVYNEQFF. V usage is TRBV7-3 and J usage is TRBJ2-1; 8 bases match TRBD1. The CDR3 contains 17 residues. CDR1 SGHTA and CDR2 FQGTGA come from the germline V gene. V lost 2 bases and J lost 3; bases outside the gene matches: 9.

The gene calls are TRBV6-5 and TRBJ2-7; D might be TRBD1 (6 bases). CDR3 size: 15 residues. The germline V gene has CDR1 MNHEY and CDR2 SVGAGI. Trimming took off 4 bases at V and 4 bases at J, with 17 bases between the two ends. The DNA of the CDR3 is TGTGCCAGCAGTTCCCCCCGAGGGGGTAAGTACGAGCAGTACTTC. Protein product: CASSSPRGGKYEQYF.

The rearrangement uses TRBV25-1 and TRBJ1-6; unclear D gene. V was trimmed by 5 bases and J by 10 bases, leaving 18 bases between them. CDR3 length: 15 amino acids. Germline loops: CDR1 MGHDK, CDR2 SYGVNS. The CDR3 DNA is TGTGCCAGCAGTCCAGGCCAGGCGGCCAACTCACCCCTCCACTTT. This codes for CASSPGQAANSPLHF.

The chain has TRBV6-1 and TRBJ2-7; D might be TRBD1 or TRBD2, each matching 6 bases. Trimming took 6 bases from V and 0 from J, leaving 9 bases between them. Per the germline V gene, CDR1 is MNHNS and CDR2 is SASEGT. The CDR3 has 13 residues. CDR3 in DNA: TGTGCCAGCAGGCCGGGGGCCTCCTACGAGCAGTACTTC. This codes for CASRPGASYEQYF.